One T cell receptor (beta chain) is described in this entry. This sample stems from a study of blood T cell repertoires in COVID-19. Study-level information: The United States, Italy and Spain were the sources of the acute and convalescent COVID-19 samples. The analysed material was cDNA or gDNA that came from T cells, B-cell-depleted T cells, or PBMCs.

The V gene's germline CDR1 is SQVTM and CDR2 ANQGSEA. After removal of 8 bases from V and 5 bases from J, the junction contained 8 bases not matched to a gene. The CDR3 totals 13 residues. Per the original methods: Estimates of nucleated cell counts were drawn from the amplification of reference gene primers. Some clones are missing from TCRdb's copy, which holds only in-frame ones; the method was immunoSEQ multiplex PCR. D and trimming come from the DNA, and the V and J calls and clone size come from that table. The sample contains 20,000 or so clones, around 90% of which appear only once. The chain has TRBV29-1 and TRBJ2-2; the match to TRBD1 covers 7 bases. The clonotype was recovered from a human donor with active COVID-19. The donor label of this sample is uncertain. Sequenced: peripheral blood. The CDR3 loop reads CSCPGGRTGELFF. CDR3 in DNA: TGCAGCTGCCCAGGGGGAAGAACCGGGGAGCTGTTTTTT.